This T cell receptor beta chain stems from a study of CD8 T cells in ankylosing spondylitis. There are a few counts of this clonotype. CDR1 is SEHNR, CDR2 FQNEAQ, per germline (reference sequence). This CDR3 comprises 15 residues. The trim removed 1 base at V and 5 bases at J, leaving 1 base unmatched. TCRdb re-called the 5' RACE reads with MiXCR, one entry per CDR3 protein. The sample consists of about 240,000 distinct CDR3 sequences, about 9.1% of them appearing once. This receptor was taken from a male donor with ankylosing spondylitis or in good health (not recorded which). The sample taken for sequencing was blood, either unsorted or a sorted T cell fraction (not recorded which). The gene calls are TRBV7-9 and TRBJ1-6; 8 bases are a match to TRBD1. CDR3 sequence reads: CASSLGTGNNSPLHF. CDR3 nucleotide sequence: TGTGCCAGCAGCTTAGGGACAGGGAATAATTCACCCCTCCACTTT.